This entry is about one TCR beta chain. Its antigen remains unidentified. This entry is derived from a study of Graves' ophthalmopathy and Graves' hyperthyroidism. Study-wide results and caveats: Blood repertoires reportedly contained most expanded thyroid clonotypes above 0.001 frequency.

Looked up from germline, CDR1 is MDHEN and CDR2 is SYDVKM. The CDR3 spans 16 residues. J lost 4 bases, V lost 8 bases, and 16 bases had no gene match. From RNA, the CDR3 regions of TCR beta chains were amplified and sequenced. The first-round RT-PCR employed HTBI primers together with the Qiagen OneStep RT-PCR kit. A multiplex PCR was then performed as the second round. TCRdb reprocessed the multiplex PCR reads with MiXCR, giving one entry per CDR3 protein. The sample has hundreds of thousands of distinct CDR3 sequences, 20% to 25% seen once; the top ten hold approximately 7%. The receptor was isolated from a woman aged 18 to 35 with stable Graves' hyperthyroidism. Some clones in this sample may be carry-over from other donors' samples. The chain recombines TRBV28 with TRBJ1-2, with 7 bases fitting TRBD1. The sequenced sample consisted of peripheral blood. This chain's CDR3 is CASGGQDEEGTYGYTF. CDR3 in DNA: TGTGCCAGCGGTGGACAGGATGAGGAGGGGACCTATGGCTACACCTTC.